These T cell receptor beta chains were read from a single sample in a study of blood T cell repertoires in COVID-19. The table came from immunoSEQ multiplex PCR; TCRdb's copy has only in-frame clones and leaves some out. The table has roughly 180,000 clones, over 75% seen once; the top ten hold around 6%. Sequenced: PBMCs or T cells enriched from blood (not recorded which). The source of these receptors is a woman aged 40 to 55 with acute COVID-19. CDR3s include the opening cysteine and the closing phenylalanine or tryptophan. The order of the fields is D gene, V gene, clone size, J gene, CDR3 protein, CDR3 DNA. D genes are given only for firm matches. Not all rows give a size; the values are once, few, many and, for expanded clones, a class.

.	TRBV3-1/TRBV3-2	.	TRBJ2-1	CASSQDRRVNEQFF	TGTGCCAGCAGCCAAGATCGGAGGGTCAATGAGCAGTTCTTC
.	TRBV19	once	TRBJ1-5	CASSIWGVNQPQHF	TGTGCCAGTAGTATATGGGGGGTAAATCAGCCCCAGCATTTT
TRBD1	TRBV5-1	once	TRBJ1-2	CASSGVTGDYGYTF	TGCGCCAGCAGCGGCGTAACAGGGGACTATGGCTACACCTTC
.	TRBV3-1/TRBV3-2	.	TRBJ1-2	CASSPQGPGYGYTF	TGTGCCAGCAGCCCGCAGGGCCCAGGCTATGGCTACACCTTC
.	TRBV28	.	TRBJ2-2	CASSFVLRNTGELFF	TGTGCCAGCAGTTTCGTCCTCAGGAACACCGGGGAGCTGTTTTTT
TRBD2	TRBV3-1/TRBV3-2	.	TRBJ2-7	CASSHNSGKIYEQYF	TGTGCCAGCAGCCATAATAGCGGGAAGATCTACGAGCAGTACTTC
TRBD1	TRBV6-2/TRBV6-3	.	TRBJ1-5	CASSLGQGNNQPQHF	TGTGCCAGCAGCCTCGGACAGGGAAACAATCAGCCCCAGCATTTT
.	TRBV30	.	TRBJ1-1	CAWRGGGEAFF	TGTGCCTGGAGGGGCGGGGGCGAAGCTTTCTTT
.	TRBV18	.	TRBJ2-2	CASSTDSNTGELFF	TGTGCCAGCTCAACGGACAGTAACACCGGGGAGCTGTTTTTT
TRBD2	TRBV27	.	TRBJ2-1	CATSPSSGSWNEQFF	TGTGCCACCTCTCCCTCTAGCGGGTCTTGGAATGAGCAGTTCTTC
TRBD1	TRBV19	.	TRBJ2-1	CASSPRPTGGRGNEQFF	TGTGCCAGTAGTCCCCGACCGACAGGGGGCCGGGGTAATGAGCAGTTCTTC
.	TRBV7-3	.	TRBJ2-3	CASNQGGVSDTQYF	TGTGCCAGCAACCAGGGAGGTGTTTCAGATACGCAGTATTTT
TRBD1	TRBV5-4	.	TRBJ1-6	CASSPPGQTNNSPLHF	TGTGCCAGCAGCCCTCCGGGACAGACTAATAATTCACCCCTCCACTTT
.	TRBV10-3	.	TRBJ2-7	CAISEPARDTLSYEQYF	TGTGCCATCAGTGAGCCCGCGAGAGACACACTCTCCTACGAGCAGTACTTC
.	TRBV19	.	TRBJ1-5	CASRPDRRYNQPQHF	TGTGCCAGTAGACCCGACCGCAGGTATAATCAGCCCCAGCATTTT
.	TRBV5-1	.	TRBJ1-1	CASSTDIGITEAFF	TGCGCCAGCAGCACGGACATTGGTATCACTGAAGCTTTCTTT
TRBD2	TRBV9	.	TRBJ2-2	CASSRSGLAGGDGELFF	TGTGCCAGCAGCAGATCGGGACTAGCGGGAGGTGACGGGGAGCTGTTTTTT
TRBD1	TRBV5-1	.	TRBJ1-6	CASSPRGGQGADSPLHF	TGCGCCAGCAGCCCTCGGGGCGGACAGGGTGCTGATTCACCCCTCCACTTT
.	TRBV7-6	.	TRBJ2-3	CASSLVVGGDTQYF	TGTGCCAGCAGCTTAGTGGTAGGCGGAGATACGCAGTATTTT
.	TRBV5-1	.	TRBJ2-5	CASSLKGAGETQYF	TGCGCCAGCAGCTTGAAGGGGGCGGGGGAGACCCAGTACTTC
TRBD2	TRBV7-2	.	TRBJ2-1	CASSPRLAVDNEQFF	TGTGCCAGCAGCCCCCGACTAGCGGTTGACAATGAGCAGTTCTTC
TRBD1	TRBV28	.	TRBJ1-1	CASRMRGRGVTEAFF	TGTGCCAGCAGGATGAGGGGGCGAGGTGTCACTGAAGCTTTCTTT
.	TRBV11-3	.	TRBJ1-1	CASSFYAQGVEAFF	TGTGCCAGCAGCTTTTACGCGCAAGGAGTTGAAGCTTTCTTT
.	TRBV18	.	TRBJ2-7	CASSPGGTLYSYEQYF	TGTGCCAGCTCGCCGGGTGGGACACTATACTCCTACGAGCAGTACTTC
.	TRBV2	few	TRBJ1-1	CASSETGWTEAFF	TGTGCCAGCAGTGAAACAGGGTGGACTGAAGCTTTCTTT
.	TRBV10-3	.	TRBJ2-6	CAISLAGANVLTF	TGTGCCATCAGCCTGGCCGGGGCCAACGTCCTGACTTTC
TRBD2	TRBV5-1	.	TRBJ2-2	CASSFGREGTGELFF	TGCGCCAGCAGCTTCGGAAGGGAGGGGACCGGGGAGCTGTTTTTT
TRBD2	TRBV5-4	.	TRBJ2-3	CASSFKRTSGSSSTDTQYF	TGTGCCAGCAGCTTCAAGAGGACTAGCGGGAGTTCTAGCACAGATACGCAGTATTTT
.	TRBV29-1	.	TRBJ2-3	CSVVPENTDTQYF	TGCAGCGTTGTACCGGAGAACACAGATACGCAGTATTTT
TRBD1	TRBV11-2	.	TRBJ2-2	CASSFKRTGSAGELFF	TGTGCCAGCAGCTTTAAACGGACAGGGTCGGCCGGGGAGCTGTTTTTT
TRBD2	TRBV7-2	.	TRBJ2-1	CASSLFSGRANEQFF	TGTGCCAGCAGCTTATTCAGCGGGAGGGCCAATGAGCAGTTCTTC
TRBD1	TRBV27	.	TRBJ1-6	CATQRGQTYNSPLHF	TGTGCCACCCAACGGGGACAGACCTATAATTCACCCCTCCACTTT
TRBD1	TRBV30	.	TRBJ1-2	CATTTGVISYTF	TGTGCCACAACGACAGGGGTCATTAGCTACACCTTC
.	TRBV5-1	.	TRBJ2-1	CASSLFAGSYNEQFF	TGCGCCAGCAGCTTGTTTGCGGGCTCCTACAATGAGCAGTTCTTC
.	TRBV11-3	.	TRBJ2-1	CASSLGDSNYNEQFF	TGTGCCAGCAGCTTAGGGGACTCCAACTACAATGAGCAGTTCTTC
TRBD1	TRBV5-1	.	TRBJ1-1	CASRVGQMNTEAFF	TGCGCCAGCAGGGTGGGACAGATGAACACTGAAGCTTTCTTT
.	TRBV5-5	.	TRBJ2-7	CASSIQDGYEQYF	TGTGCCAGCAGCATACAGGACGGGTACGAGCAGTACTTC
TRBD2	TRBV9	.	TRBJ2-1	CASSVGAGGGNEQFF	TGTGCCAGCAGCGTAGGGGCGGGAGGGGGAAATGAGCAGTTCTTC
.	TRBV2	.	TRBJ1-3	CASSGEWPGNTIYF	TGTGCCAGCAGTGGGGAGTGGCCTGGAAACACCATATATTTT
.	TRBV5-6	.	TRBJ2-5	CASSLTSGTQYF	TGTGCCAGCAGCTTGACCTCGGGGACCCAGTACTTC
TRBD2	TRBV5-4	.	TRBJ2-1	CASSLLAGGPGFSNEQFF	TGTGCCAGCAGCTTGCTGGCGGGAGGGCCCGGTTTTAGCAATGAGCAGTTCTTC
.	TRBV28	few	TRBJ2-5	CASIPVGPQVGETQYF	TGTGCCAGCATCCCTGTGGGCCCCCAGGTGGGAGAGACCCAGTACTTC
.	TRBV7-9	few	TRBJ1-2	CASSLGQDGGYTF	TGTGCCAGCAGCTTAGGACAGGACGGTGGCTACACCTTC
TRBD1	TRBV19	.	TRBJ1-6	CASTPGDSNVEPLHF	TGTGCCAGTACCCCAGGGGACAGCAACGTAGAGCCCCTCCACTTT
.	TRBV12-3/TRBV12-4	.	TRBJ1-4	CASRGRGHEKLFF	TGTGCCAGCAGGGGGAGGGGACATGAAAAACTGTTTTTT
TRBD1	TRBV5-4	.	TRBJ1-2	CASSLSGQGIGYGYTF	TGTGCCAGCAGCTTGAGCGGACAGGGCATCGGCTATGGCTACACCTTC
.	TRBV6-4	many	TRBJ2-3	CASSEGGGGTDTQYF	TGTGCCAGCAGTGAGGGGGGGGGCGGCACAGATACGCAGTATTTT
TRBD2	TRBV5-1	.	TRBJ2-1	CASRLAGGFYNEQFF	TGCGCCAGCCGACTAGCGGGAGGGTTCTACAATGAGCAGTTCTTC
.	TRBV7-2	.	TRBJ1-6	CASSLTAQPGMSPLHF	TGTGCCAGCAGCTTAACGGCTCAGCCCGGGATGTCACCCCTCCACTTT
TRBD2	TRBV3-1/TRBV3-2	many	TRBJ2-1	CASSQAALRGSGRNEQFF	TGTGCCAGCAGCCAGGCAGCCCTCCGGGGTAGCGGGAGGAATGAGCAGTTCTTC